These 18 T cell receptor beta chains share one sample of origin, sequenced in a study of radiation and T cells in renal cell carcinoma. The method was immunoSEQ multiplex PCR; TCRdb's version includes in-frame clones alone and lacks a portion of them. The table has under 65,000 clones, more than 60% seen once. Time point of the sample: baseline pretreatment blood. This sample's treatment: 15 Gy SBRT to primary tumor, nephrectomy 4 weeks later. The sequencing used blood, collected from a patient whose treatment included radiotherapy and nephrectomy. The receptor set was obtained from a man in his 60s with renal cell carcinoma.

The rearrangement uses TRBV18 and TRBJ2-4; 10 bases agree with TRBD2. J lost 0 bases, V lost 2 bases, and 10 bases had no gene match. Per the germline V gene, CDR1 is KGHSH and CDR2 is LQKENI. The CDR3 is 19 residues long. The CDR3 DNA reads TGTGCCAGCTCACCAAGATCCAGCGGGGGGGTTCTAGCCAAAAACATTCAGTACTTC. Translation: CASSPRSSGGVLAKNIQYF.

In this sample, this clone turned up once. The rearrangement links TRBV19 to TRBJ1-3; possible D gene TRBD1, 6 bases. Germline-derived CDR1 and CDR2 are LNHDA and SQIVND (reference sequence). The CDR3 runs to 15 residues. Trimming left V 3 bases short and J 0 bases short, with 9 bases between. CDR3 DNA sequence: TGTGCCAGTAGTATTGGGACAAACTCTGGAAACACCATATATTTT. It codes for CASSIGTNSGNTIYF.

The rearrangement uses TRBV30 and TRBJ2-7, with 9 bases identical to TRBD1. V lost 3 bases, J lost 4 bases, and 16 bases stayed unmatched. The CDR3 spans 17 residues. Germline lookup yields CDR1 GTSNPN and CDR2 SVGIG (reference sequence). CDR3 residues: CAWREGRTGASRYEQYF. CDR3 coding DNA: TGTGCCTGGAGGGAGGGGAGGACAGGGGCCTCCAGGTACGAGCAGTACTTC.

The V and J genes are TRBV19 and TRBJ1-2; D is perhaps TRBD1 (5 bases). The CDR3 covers 13 residues. Per the germline V gene, CDR1 is LNHDA and CDR2 is SQIVND (reference sequence). V lost 7 bases to trimming and J lost 5 bases, with 14 bases between them. As DNA, the CDR3 is TGTGCCAGTACCCTGGGGGGAGGGTATGGCTACACCTTC. Translation gives CASTLGGGYGYTF.

V and J are TRBV29-1 and TRBJ1-2; D perhaps matches TRBD1 (6 bases). V was cut by 3 bases and J by 1 base, with 12 bases left in between. This CDR3 has 14 residues. Germline CDR1 is SQVTM and CDR2 is ANQGSEA. The CDR3 DNA sequence: TGCAGCGTTGACGAGGTAGGGGGTAACTATGGCTACACCTTC. Translated: CSVDEVGGNYGYTF.

The rearrangement joins TRBV5-1 to TRBJ2-7; 7 bases map to TRBD1. CDR1 is SGHRS and CDR2 is YFSETQ in the germline V gene. This CDR3 has 13 residues. The ends lost 4 bases at V and 6 bases at J; junction bases unmatched: 7. The CDR3: CASSSRQGPEQYF. Written as DNA, the CDR3 is TGCGCCAGCAGCAGCCGACAGGGACCCGAGCAGTACTTC.

This clone has more than one count but fewer than ten. CDR3: CASSVSGTSNEQFF. The CDR3 DNA sequence: TGTGCCAGCAGTGTTTCCGGGACTAGCAATGAGCAGTTCTTC. The rearrangement uses TRBV6-4 and TRBJ2-1, with 8 bases fitting TRBD2. Germline-derived CDR1 and CDR2 are MRHNA and SNTAGT. V shed 4 bases, J shed 6 bases, and the junction held 5 bases outside the gene matches. The CDR3 has 14 amino acids.

The chain is built from TRBV4-2 and TRBJ2-1; D is unclear. The CDR3 is 16 amino acids. V lost 3 bases and J lost 2, with 14 bases in between. Germline V gene data show CDR1 as LGHNA and CDR2 as YNFKEQ. As DNA, the CDR3 is TGTGCCAGCAGCCATATTGGGATTGACCCCTACAATGAGCAGTTCTTC. Its translation: CASSHIGIDPYNEQFF.

The CDR3 coding sequence is TGTGCCAGTAGCCTAGGGGGTCTAGCGGGATATGGGAATGAGCAGTTCTTC. Its translation: CASSLGGLAGYGNEQFF. The chain has TRBV19 and TRBJ2-1, with 9 positions matching TRBD2. Germline trimming cut 6 bases from V and 7 bases from J; bases unmatched to any gene: 16. The CDR3 is made up of 17 amino acids. The germline V gene encodes CDR1 LNHDA and CDR2 SQIVND (reference sequence). The whole variable domain, remainder taken from reference TRBV19 and TRBJ2-1, is DGGITQSPKYLFRKEGQNVTLSCEQNLNHDAMYWYRQDPGQGLRLIYYSQIVNDFQKGDIAEGYSVSREKKESFPLTVTSAQKNPTAFYLCASSLGGLAGYGNEQFFGPGTRLTVL.

The chain carries TRBV5-5 and TRBJ2-7, with 7 bases matching TRBD1. This CDR3 has 13 residues. The junction had 4 bases not matched to a gene; V was cut back by 4 bases and J by 3 bases. Per germline, CDR1 SGHKS and CDR2 YYEKEE (reference sequence). CDR3 in amino acids: CASSLGQSYEQYV. CDR3 coding DNA: TGTGCCAGCAGCCTGGGACAGAGCTACGAGCAGTACGTC.

The CDR3 protein is CAWSLGGGSYEQYF. CDR3 nucleotides: TGTGCCTGGAGCCTCGGGGGGGGCTCCTACGAGCAGTACTTC. V gene TRBV30 combines with J gene TRBJ2-7; 8 bases are a match to TRBD2. Germline lookup yields CDR1 GTSNPN and CDR2 SVGIG (reference sequence). Trimming cost V 3 bases and J 0 bases; bases outside gene matches: 4. The CDR3 loop spans 14 amino acids.

This clone has only one observation. This chain uses TRBV4-3 with TRBJ1-6; D gene unclear. This CDR3 contains 18 residues. V was clipped by 0 bases and J by 0 bases, with 12 bases between them. The germline V gene has CDR1 LGHNA and CDR2 YSLEER. This CDR3 is CASSQEYTHSSYNSPLHF. The CDR3 region has the DNA TGCGCCAGCAGCCAAGAGTATACCCATAGCTCCTATAATTCACCCCTCCACTTT.

The V gene is TRBV19, the J gene TRBJ1-3, with D unclear. The CDR3 has 13 amino acids. Trimming left V 8 bases short and J 0 bases short, with 8 bases between. Germline values: CDR1 LNHDA, CDR2 SQIVND (reference sequence). CDR3 loop: CASRQNSGNTIYF. Written as DNA, the CDR3 is TGTGCCAGTCGCCAGAACTCTGGAAACACCATATATTTT.

This chain links TRBV5-1 with TRBJ2-5; D perhaps matches TRBD1 (5 bases). Deletions cut 1 base from V and 2 bases from J, with 9 bases between. The length of the CDR3 is 14 residues. The germline V gene encodes CDR1 SGHRS and CDR2 YFSETQ. Here the CDR3 DNA reads TGCGCCAGCAGCTTGACAGGTAGTCAAGAGACCCAGTACTTC. Encoded protein: CASSLTGSQETQYF.

The V call is TRBV13, the J call TRBJ2-2, with no clear D. Trimming removed 2 bases from V and 5 bases from J, with 9 bases in between. Germline V CDR1 and CDR2: PRHDT, FYEKMQ (reference sequence). The CDR3 is 14 amino acids. CDR3 in amino acids: CASSLSAATGELFF. The CDR3 DNA is TGTGCCAGCAGCTTATCGGCAGCGACCGGGGAGCTGTTTTTT.

This clone appeared once. The chain has TRBV27 and TRBJ2-7; possible D gene TRBD1, 7 bases. CDR3 length: 14 residues. CDR1 is MNHEY, CDR2 SMNVEV, per germline (reference sequence). V gave up 6 bases and J gave up 2 bases, with 14 bases separating them. CDR3 bases: TGTGCCAGCAGGCGGCAGGGGGGAACCTACGAGCAGTACGTC. This gives the protein CASRRQGGTYEQYV.

The V gene is TRBV6-4, the J gene TRBJ2-7; 7 bases match TRBD2. V gave up 6 bases and J gave up 4 bases; unmatched junction bases: 12. CDR3 length: 15 residues. The germline gives CDR1 MRHNA, CDR2 SNTAGT. The CDR3 bases are TGTGCCAGCAGGACGGCGGGAGCAGGGATGTACGAGCAGTACGTC. Translation: CASRTAGAGMYEQYV.

The CDR3 nucleotides read TGTGCCAGTTCTCAGGGGGCGGACCGAGGCTACACCTTC. This encodes CASSQGADRGYTF. The chain couples TRBV6-5 to TRBJ1-2, with 8 nucleotides matching TRBD1. CDR1 MNHEY and CDR2 SVGAGI come from the germline V gene. The J segment lost 8 bases and the V segment lost 9 bases, leaving 11 bases of the junction unmatched. This CDR3 comprises 13 residues.